This T cell receptor beta chain originates from a study of blood T cell repertoires in COVID-19. Assay: immunoSEQ multiplex PCR; the TCRdb copy retains only in-frame clones and omits some. The table shows around 180,000 clones, with approximately 86% occurring only once. This receptor was obtained from a man aged 80 or over with COVID-19, enrolled during active disease. Sequencing input: peripheral blood.

The CDR3 DNA sequence: TGTGCCACCAGCAGAGGCGGCTACGAGCAGTACTTC. This encodes CATSRGGYEQYF. The rearrangement links TRBV15 to TRBJ2-7; D is undetermined. Germline lookup yields CDR1 LNHNV and CDR2 YYDKDF (reference sequence). Trimming stripped 1 base from V and 3 bases from J, with 4 bases between. This CDR3 has 12 residues.